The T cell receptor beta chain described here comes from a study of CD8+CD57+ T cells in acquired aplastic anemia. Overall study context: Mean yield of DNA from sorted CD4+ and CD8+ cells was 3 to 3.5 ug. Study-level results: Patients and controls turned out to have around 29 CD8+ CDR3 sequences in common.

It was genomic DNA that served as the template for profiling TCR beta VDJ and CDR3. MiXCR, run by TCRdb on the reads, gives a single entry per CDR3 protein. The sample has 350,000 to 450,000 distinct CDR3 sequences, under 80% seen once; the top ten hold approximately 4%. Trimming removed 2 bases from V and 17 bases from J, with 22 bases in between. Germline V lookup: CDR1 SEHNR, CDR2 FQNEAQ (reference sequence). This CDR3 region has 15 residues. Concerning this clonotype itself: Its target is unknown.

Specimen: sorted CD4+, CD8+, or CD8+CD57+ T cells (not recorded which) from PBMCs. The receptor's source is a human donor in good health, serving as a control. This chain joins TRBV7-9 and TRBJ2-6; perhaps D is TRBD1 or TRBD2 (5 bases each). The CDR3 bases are TGTGCCAGCAGCTTACCCCGTTATGGGACCAAGGTCTTGACTTTC. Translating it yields CASSLPRYGTKVLTF. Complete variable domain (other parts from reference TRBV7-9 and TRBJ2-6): DTGVSQNPRHKITKRGQNVTFRCDPISEHNRLYWYRQTLGQGPEFLTYFQNEAQLEKSRLLSDRFSAERPKGSFSTLEIQRTEQGDSAMYLCASSLPRYGTKVLTFGAGSRLTVL.